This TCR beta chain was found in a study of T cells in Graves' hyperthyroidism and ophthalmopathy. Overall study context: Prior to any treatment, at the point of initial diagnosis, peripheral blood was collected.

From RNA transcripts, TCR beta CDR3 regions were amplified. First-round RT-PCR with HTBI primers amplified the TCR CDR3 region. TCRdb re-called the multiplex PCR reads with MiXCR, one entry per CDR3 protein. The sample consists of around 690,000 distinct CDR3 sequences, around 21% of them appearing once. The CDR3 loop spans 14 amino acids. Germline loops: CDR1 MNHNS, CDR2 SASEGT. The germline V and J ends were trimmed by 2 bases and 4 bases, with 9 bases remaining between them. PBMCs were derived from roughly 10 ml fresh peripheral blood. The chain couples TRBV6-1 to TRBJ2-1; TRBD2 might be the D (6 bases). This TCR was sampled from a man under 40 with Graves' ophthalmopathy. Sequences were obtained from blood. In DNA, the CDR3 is TGTGCCAGCAGTGAAAGGGACTTATACAATGAGCAGTTCTTC. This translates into CASSERDLYNEQFF.